Shown below are 20 T cell receptor beta chains from a single sample sequenced in a study of blood T cell repertoires in COVID-19. Generated by immunoSEQ multiplex PCR, the TCRdb table keeps only in-frame clones and is missing some. The repertoire holds more than 100,000 clones, with around nine tenths as singletons. The source material was peripheral blood. The receptor source for this set is a man aged 70-80 years with active COVID-19.

The table lists this clone with a few counts. V usage is TRBV3-1 (or the pseudogene TRBV3-2) and J usage is TRBJ2-7; D remains ambiguous. Germline assignment: CDR1 LGHDT and CDR2 YNNKEL (reference sequence). The CDR3 covers 13 residues. V shed 0 bases and J shed 2 bases, with 5 bases lying between them. The CDR3 DNA reads TGTGCCAGCAGCCAAGAACGCGCCTACGAGCAGTACTTC. This translates into CASSQERAYEQYF.

The chain recombines TRBV5-5 with TRBJ2-1, with 8 nucleotides matching TRBD1. In germline, CDR1 is SGHKS, CDR2 YYEKEE (reference sequence). Trimming took 3 bases from V and 6 from J; bases not matched to a gene: 8. The CDR3 runs to 15 residues. The CDR3 is CASSSPGGKVNEQFF. CDR3 DNA sequence: TGTGCCAGCAGCTCCCCAGGGGGCAAGGTCAATGAGCAGTTCTTC.

Only one count was recorded for this clone. The rearrangement links TRBV6-5 to TRBJ2-1; 8 nucleotides agree with TRBD2. After removal of 6 bases from V and 5 bases from J, the junction contained 6 bases not matched to a gene. CDR3 size: 14 residues. In germline, CDR1 is MNHEY, CDR2 SVGAGI. CDR3 sequence: CASRIAGRHNEQFF. The CDR3 DNA is TGTGCCAGCAGGATAGCGGGACGCCACAATGAGCAGTTCTTC.

The chain carries TRBV18 and TRBJ2-1; maybe TRBD1 (6 bases). The CDR3 contains 13 residues. Looked up from germline, CDR1 is KGHSH and CDR2 is LQKENI. Trimming stripped 6 bases from V and 4 bases from J, with 10 bases between. CDR3 sequence (DNA): TGTGCCAGCTCTCTAGGACAGTACAATGAGCAGTTCTTC. It is translated as CASSLGQYNEQFF.

The rearrangement joins TRBV29-1 to TRBJ2-1, with D possibly being TRBD1 (6 bases). CDR1 is SQVTM and CDR2 is ANQGSEA in the germline V gene. The V gene lost 0 bases and the J gene lost 5 bases, with 11 bases spanning the gap. This CDR3 is built from 14 residues. CDR3 amino acids: CSVEDDRSNNEQFF. As DNA, the CDR3 is TGCAGCGTTGAAGATGACAGGTCTAACAATGAGCAGTTCTTC.

The rearrangement uses TRBV19 and TRBJ1-2, with D unresolved. CDR1 LNHDA and CDR2 SQIVND come from the germline V gene (reference sequence). V was pared by 5 bases and J by 2 bases, with 9 bases between. This CDR3 is built from 13 residues. CDR3 residues: CASSRDKNYGYTF. The CDR3 DNA reads TGTGCCAGTAGTCGAGATAAAAACTATGGCTACACCTTC. The full variable domain, its missing parts supplied by reference TRBV19 and TRBJ1-2, is DGGITQSPKYLFRKEGQNVTLSCEQNLNHDAMYWYRQDPGQGLRLIYYSQIVNDFQKGDIAEGYSVSREKKESFPLTVTSAQKNPTAFYLCASSRDKNYGYTFGSGTRLTVV.

V usage is TRBV28 and J usage is TRBJ2-3; D call uncertain. Trimming shortened V by 4 bases and J by 1 base, and 6 bases separated the two germline ends. CDR3 length: 13 amino acids. In germline, CDR1 is MDHEN, CDR2 SYDVKM. CDR3 amino acids: CASSYPGTDTQYF. CDR3 coding DNA: TGTGCCAGCAGTTACCCAGGCACAGATACGCAGTATTTT.

This sequence joins TRBV5-1 and TRBJ2-7; possibly TRBD2 for D (6 bases). Per germline, CDR1 SGHRS and CDR2 YFSETQ. The CDR3 loop spans 15 amino acids. V was cut by 7 bases and J by 0 bases, with 17 bases left in between. The CDR3 loop is CASGDRVGSSYEQYF. CDR3 nucleotide sequence: TGCGCCAGCGGCGATCGCGTCGGGAGCTCCTACGAGCAGTACTTC.

The chain couples TRBV29-1 to TRBJ2-5, with 7 bases fitting TRBD1. Per germline, CDR1 SQVTM and CDR2 ANQGSEA. Germline trimming cut 4 bases from V and 5 bases from J; bases unmatched to any gene: 4. CDR3 size: 12 residues. DNA of the CDR3: TGCAGCGTTGGGATGACAGGGGAGACCCAGTACTTC. It codes for CSVGMTGETQYF.

The V and J genes are TRBV7-3 and TRBJ2-7; 8 bases are a match to TRBD1. CDR1 is SGHTA and CDR2 is FQGTGA in the germline V gene. CDR3 length equals 13 residues. J lost 1 base, V lost 4 bases, and 0 bases had no gene match. The DNA of the CDR3 is TGTGCCAGCAGCTGGGACAGGTCCTACGAGCAGTACTTC. Translation gives CASSWDRSYEQYF.

V is TRBV5-1 and J is TRBJ2-2, with 7 bases lining up with TRBD1. The CDR3 has 16 residues. Trimming took 2 bases from V and 3 from J; bases not matched to a gene: 7. Germline V gene sequence: CDR1 SGHRS, CDR2 YFSETQ. CDR3 in amino acids: CASSFGRGLDTGELFF. In DNA form, the CDR3 reads TGCGCCAGCAGCTTTGGAAGGGGGCTTGACACCGGGGAGCTGTTTTTT.

The V call is TRBV4-1, the J call TRBJ1-1; D may be TRBD1 (6 bases). The V and J ends lost 3 bases and 0 bases respectively, with 11 bases between them. This CDR3 spans 15 amino acids. Germline loops: CDR1 MGHRA, CDR2 YSYEKL. For the CDR3, the DNA is TGCGCCAGCAGCCAGCCGACAGGAATGAACACTGAAGCTTTCTTT. Translating it yields CASSQPTGMNTEAFF.

This clone was seen only a few times. The rearrangement uses TRBV20-1 and TRBJ2-1; unclear D gene. Germline CDR1 DFQATT, CDR2 SNEGSKA (reference sequence). This CDR3 spans 11 amino acids. Trimming removed 3 bases from V and 5 bases from J, with 5 bases in between. CDR3: CSASKNNEQFF. CDR3 bases: TGCAGTGCTAGCAAAAACAATGAGCAGTTCTTC.

This chain links TRBV3-1 (or the pseudogene TRBV3-2) with TRBJ2-7; TRBD1 agrees at 7 bases. V was pared by 6 bases and J by 1 base, with 6 bases of the junction left unmatched. The CDR3 has 14 amino acids. Looked up from germline, CDR1 is LGHDT and CDR2 is YNNKEL (reference sequence). CDR3 region: CASSLPGQSYEQYF. The CDR3 region has the DNA TGTGCCAGCAGTCTCCCGGGACAGTCCTACGAGCAGTACTTC.

The chain joins TRBV28 to TRBJ1-2, with D tentatively TRBD1 (5 bases). This CDR3 region has 15 residues. The V end lost 4 bases, the J end lost 6 bases, and 18 bases lay between the germline ends. Germline V gene lookup returns CDR1 MDHEN and CDR2 SYDVKM. In DNA, the CDR3 is TGTGCCAGCAGTTCCCCCTCGAGGCAGGGAAATGGCTACACCTTC. Translating gives CASSSPSRQGNGYTF.

The genes are TRBV5-1 and TRBJ1-1; D unresolved. The CDR3 consists of 14 residues. Germline V CDR1 and CDR2: SGHRS, YFSETQ. Trimming cost V 0 bases and J 4 bases, with 10 bases left between them. The CDR3, as DNA: TGCGCCAGCAGCTTGGTAACAGTAGGCACTGAAGCTTTCTTT. As protein: CASSLVTVGTEAFF.

This chain uses TRBV18 with TRBJ2-3; TRBD2 might be the D (6 bases). V lost 4 bases to trimming and J lost 4 bases, with 9 bases between them. The CDR3 has 13 residues. Per germline, CDR1 KGHSH and CDR2 LQKENI. The CDR3 DNA reads as TGTGCCAGCTCACGGGACTTGCCAGATACGCAGTATTTT. Translation gives CASSRDLPDTQYF.

This chain uses TRBV2 with TRBJ2-7, with 7 bases fitting TRBD2. V lost 6 bases, J lost 1 base, and 3 bases stayed unmatched. CDR1 and CDR2 (germline): SNHLY, FYNNEI. The CDR3 has 13 residues. CDR3 loop: CASRAGVSYEQYF. Written as DNA, the CDR3 is TGTGCCAGCAGGGCGGGAGTGTCCTACGAGCAGTACTTC.

The CDR3: CASSLTGAPGGTGANVLTF. CDR3 nucleotide sequence: TGTGCCAGCAGCTTAACGGGGGCCCCAGGGGGGACTGGGGCCAACGTCCTGACTTTC. V and J are TRBV7-3 and TRBJ2-6, with a tentative D call TRBD1 (7 bases). From germline, CDR1 is SGHTA and CDR2 FQGTGA. The CDR3 loop spans 19 amino acids. V shed 0 bases and J shed 2 bases, with 17 bases lying between them.

The chain recombines TRBV24-1 with TRBJ1-1; the D gene is possibly TRBD1 (5 bases). Trimming cost V 2 bases and J 1 base, with 7 bases left between them. The CDR3 consists of 14 residues. Germline CDR1 and CDR2: KGHDR and SFDVKD. The CDR3 sequence is CATSDSDKNTEAFF. The CDR3 DNA follows: TGTGCCACCAGTGATTCGGACAAGAACACTGAAGCTTTCTTT.